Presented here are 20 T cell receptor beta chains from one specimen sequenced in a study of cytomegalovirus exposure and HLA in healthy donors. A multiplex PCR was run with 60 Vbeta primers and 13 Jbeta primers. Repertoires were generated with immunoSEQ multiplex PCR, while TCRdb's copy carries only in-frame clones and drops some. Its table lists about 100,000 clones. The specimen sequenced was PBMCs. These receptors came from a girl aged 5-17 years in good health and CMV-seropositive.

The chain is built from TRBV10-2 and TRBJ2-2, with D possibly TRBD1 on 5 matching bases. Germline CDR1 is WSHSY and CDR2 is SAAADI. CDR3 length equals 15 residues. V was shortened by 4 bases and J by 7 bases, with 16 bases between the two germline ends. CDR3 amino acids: CASSVQGSIGGELFF. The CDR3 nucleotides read TGCGCCAGCAGTGTCCAGGGATCTATCGGCGGGGAGCTGTTTTTT.

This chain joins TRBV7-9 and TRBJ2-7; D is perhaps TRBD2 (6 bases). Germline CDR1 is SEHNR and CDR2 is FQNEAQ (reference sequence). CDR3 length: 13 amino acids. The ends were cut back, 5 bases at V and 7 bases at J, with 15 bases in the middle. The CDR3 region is CASSPTMGLEQYV. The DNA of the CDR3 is TGTGCCAGCAGCCCCACAATGGGACTGGAGCAGTACGTC.

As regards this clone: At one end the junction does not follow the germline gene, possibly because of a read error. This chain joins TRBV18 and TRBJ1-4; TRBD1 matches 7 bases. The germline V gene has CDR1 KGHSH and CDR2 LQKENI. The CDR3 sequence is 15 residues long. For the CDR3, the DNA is TGTGCCAGCTCTGCTGAACAGGGGATTAATGGAAAACTGTTTTTT. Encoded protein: CASSAEQGINGKLFF.

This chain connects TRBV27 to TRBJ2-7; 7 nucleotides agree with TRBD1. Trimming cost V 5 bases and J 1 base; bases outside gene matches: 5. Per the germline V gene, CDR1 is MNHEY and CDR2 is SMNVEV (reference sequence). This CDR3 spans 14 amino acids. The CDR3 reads CASSLQGRSYEQYF. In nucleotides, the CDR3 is TGTGCCAGCAGTCTACAGGGGCGATCCTACGAGCAGTACTTC.

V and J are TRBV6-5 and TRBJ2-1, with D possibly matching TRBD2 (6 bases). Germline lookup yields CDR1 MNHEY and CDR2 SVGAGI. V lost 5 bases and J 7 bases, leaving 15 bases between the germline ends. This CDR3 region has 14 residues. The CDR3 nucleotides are TGTGCCAGCAGTAATTCCCGGGGGTCGAATGAGCAGTTCTTC. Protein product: CASSNSRGSNEQFF.

CDR3 region: CASSERGQQETQYF. In nucleotides, the CDR3 is TGTGCCAGCAGTGAAAGGGGACAGCAAGAGACCCAGTACTTC. The chain uses TRBV6-1 and TRBJ2-5; 7 bases agree with TRBD1. This CDR3 has 14 amino acids. Per the germline V gene, CDR1 is MNHNS and CDR2 is SASEGT. Trimming at V came to 2 bases and at J to 2 bases, leaving 2 bases not matched to a gene.

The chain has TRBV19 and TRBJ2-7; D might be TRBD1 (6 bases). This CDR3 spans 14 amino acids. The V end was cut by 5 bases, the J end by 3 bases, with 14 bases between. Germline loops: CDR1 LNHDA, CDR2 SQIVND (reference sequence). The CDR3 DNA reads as TGTGCCAGTAGTCAAACAGGGAAGTTCTACGAGCAGTACTTC. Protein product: CASSQTGKFYEQYF.

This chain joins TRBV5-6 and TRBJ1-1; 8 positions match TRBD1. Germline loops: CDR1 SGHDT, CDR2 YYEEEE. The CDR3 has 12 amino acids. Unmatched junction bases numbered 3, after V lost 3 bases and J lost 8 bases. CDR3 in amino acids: CASSYGQGEAFF. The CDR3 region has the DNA TGTGCCAGCAGCTATGGACAGGGAGAAGCTTTCTTT.

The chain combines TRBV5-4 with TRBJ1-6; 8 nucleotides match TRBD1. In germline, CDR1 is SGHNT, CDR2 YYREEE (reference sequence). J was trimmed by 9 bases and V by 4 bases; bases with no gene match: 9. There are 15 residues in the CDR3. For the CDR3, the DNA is TGTGCCAGCAGCCCTGGACAGGGTCCGATTTCACCCCTCCACTTT. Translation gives CASSPGQGPISPLHF.

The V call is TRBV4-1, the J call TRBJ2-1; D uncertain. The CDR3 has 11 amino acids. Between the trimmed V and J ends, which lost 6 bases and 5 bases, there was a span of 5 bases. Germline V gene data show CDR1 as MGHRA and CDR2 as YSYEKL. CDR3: CASRSNNEQFF. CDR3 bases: TGCGCCAGCAGGTCCAACAATGAGCAGTTCTTC.

This CDR3 is CASSQFEGAYEQYF. The CDR3 DNA sequence: TGCGCCAGCAGCCAATTCGAGGGCGCCTACGAGCAGTACTTC. V is TRBV4-3 and J is TRBJ2-7; weak D call: TRBD2 (5 bases). The V gene lost 2 bases and the J gene lost 2 bases, with 10 bases spanning the gap. Germline-derived CDR1 and CDR2 are LGHNA and YSLEER. CDR3 length: 14 residues.

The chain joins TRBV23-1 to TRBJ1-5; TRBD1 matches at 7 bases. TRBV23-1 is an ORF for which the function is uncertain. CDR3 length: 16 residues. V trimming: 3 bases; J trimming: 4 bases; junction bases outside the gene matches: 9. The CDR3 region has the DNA TGCGCCAGCAGTCACCCACTCAGGGGGGAGAATCAGCCCCAGCATTTT. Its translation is CASSHPLRGENQPQHF.

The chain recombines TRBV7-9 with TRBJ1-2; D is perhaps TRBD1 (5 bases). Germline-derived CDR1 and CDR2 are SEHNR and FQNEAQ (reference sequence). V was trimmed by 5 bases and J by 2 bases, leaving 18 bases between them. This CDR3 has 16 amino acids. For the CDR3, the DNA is TGTGCCAGCAGCCTAAGTGACAGCCTCTTAAACTATGGCTACACCTTC. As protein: CASSLSDSLLNYGYTF.

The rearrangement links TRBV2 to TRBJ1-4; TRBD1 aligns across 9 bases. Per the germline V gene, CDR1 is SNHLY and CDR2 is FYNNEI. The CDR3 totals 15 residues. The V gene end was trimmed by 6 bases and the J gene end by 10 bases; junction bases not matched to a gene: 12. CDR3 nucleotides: TGTGCCAGCAGCCCCCGTGGGGACAGGGTCGGAAAACTGTTTTTT. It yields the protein CASSPRGDRVGKLFF.

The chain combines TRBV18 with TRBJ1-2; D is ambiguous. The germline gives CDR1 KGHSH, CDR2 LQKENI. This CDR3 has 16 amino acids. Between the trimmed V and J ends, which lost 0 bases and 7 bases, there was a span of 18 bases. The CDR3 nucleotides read TGTGCCAGCTCACCACCGGAGTTTGCGTTCATGGGTGGCTACACCTTC. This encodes CASSPPEFAFMGGYTF.

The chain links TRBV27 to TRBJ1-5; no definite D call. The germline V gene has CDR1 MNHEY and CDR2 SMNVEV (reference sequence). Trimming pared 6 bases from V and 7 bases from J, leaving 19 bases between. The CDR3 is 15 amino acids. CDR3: CASRKVGPGGQPQHF. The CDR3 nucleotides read TGTGCCAGCAGGAAAGTCGGGCCCGGAGGCCAGCCCCAGCATTTT.

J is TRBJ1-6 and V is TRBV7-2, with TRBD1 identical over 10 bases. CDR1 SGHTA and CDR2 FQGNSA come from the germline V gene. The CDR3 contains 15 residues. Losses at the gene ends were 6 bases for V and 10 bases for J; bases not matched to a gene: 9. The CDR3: CASSYRDRGRSPLHF. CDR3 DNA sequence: TGTGCCAGCAGTTACCGGGACAGGGGTAGATCACCCCTCCACTTT.

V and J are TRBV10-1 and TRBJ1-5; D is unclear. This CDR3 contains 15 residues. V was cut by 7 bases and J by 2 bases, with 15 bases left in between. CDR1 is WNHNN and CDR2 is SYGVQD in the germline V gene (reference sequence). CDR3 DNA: TGCGCCAGCAATAGGCGGGGATGGGGCAATCAGCCCCAGCATTTT. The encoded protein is CASNRRGWGNQPQHF.

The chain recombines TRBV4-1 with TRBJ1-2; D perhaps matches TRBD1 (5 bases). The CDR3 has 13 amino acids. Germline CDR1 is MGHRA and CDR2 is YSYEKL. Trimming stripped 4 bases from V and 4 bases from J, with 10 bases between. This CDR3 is CASSLGLTYGYTF. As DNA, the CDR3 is TGCGCCAGCAGCCTGGGACTGACCTATGGCTACACCTTC.

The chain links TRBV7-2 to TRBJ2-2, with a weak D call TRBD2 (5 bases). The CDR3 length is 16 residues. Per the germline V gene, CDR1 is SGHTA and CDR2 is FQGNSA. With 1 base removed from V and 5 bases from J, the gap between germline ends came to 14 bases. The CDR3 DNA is TGTGCCAGCAGCTTAGGACCCTCGGGGTGGACCGGGGAGCTGTTTTTT. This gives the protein CASSLGPSGWTGELFF. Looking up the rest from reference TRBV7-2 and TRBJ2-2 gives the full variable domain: GAGVSQSPSNKVTEKGKDVELRCDPISGHTALYWYRQSLGQGLEFLIYFQGNSAPDKSGLPSDRFSAERTGGSVSTLTIQRTQQEDSAVYLCASSLGPSGWTGELFFGEGSRLTVL.